The rows below give T cell receptor beta chains drawn from one sample of a study of sequential checkpoint blockade in melanoma. Clones were sequenced by immunoSEQ multiplex PCR, and TCRdb holds only the in-frame ones, with some missing. The sample has 20,000 or so clones; just under 75% are singletons. The sample here was CD8+ T cells sorted from blood (inferred from file names), taken from a patient given nivolumab and ipilimumab in sequence. Source of these receptors: a human donor with melanoma. Each CDR3 is given with its conserved first and last residue. Fields, in order: V gene, J gene, clone size, D gene, CDR3 protein, CDR3 DNA. A D gene is named only where the DNA matches it firmly. Some rows have no size entry. The others give once, few or many, or a class for an expanded clone.

v_gene: TRBV30
j_gene: TRBJ2-7
abundance: -
d_gene: TRBD1
CDR3aa: CAWNTGGRTYEQYF
CDR3nt: TGTGCCTGGAACACAGGGGGGAGAACCTACGAGCAGTACTTC

v_gene: TRBV7-9
j_gene: TRBJ1-2
abundance: -
d_gene: -
CDR3aa: CASNNAGDYGYTF
CDR3nt: TGTGCCAGCAACAACGCAGGGGACTATGGCTACACCTTC

v_gene: TRBV6-4
j_gene: TRBJ1-4
abundance: -
d_gene: -
CDR3aa: CASRIRLANEKLFF
CDR3nt: TGTGCCAGCAGGATACGGTTGGCTAATGAAAAACTGTTTTTT

v_gene: TRBV5-6
j_gene: TRBJ1-5
abundance: -
d_gene: -
CDR3aa: CASSLAGSNQPQHF
CDR3nt: TGTGCCAGCAGCTTGGCAGGGTCCAATCAGCCCCAGCATTTT

v_gene: TRBV9
j_gene: TRBJ2-1
abundance: -
d_gene: -
CDR3aa: CASRVDGQSPALFF
CDR3nt: TGTGCCAGCAGGGTAGATGGACAGTCTCCGGCTCTGTTCTTC

v_gene: TRBV19
j_gene: TRBJ2-1
abundance: -
d_gene: -
CDR3aa: CASRGQASYNEQFF
CDR3nt: TGTGCCAGTAGGGGGCAGGCCAGCTACAATGAGCAGTTCTTC

v_gene: TRBV7-2
j_gene: TRBJ2-7
abundance: few
d_gene: TRBD1
CDR3aa: CASSMTGPSSYEQYF
CDR3nt: TGTGCCAGCAGCATGACAGGGCCGAGCTCCTACGAGCAGTACTTC

v_gene: TRBV25-1
j_gene: TRBJ1-2
abundance: -
d_gene: -
CDR3aa: CASSTSWGDGYTF
CDR3nt: TGTGCCAGCAGTACCTCGTGGGGGGATGGCTACACCTTC

v_gene: TRBV7-9
j_gene: TRBJ1-4
abundance: -
d_gene: -
CDR3aa: CASSTLGRGGEKLFF
CDR3nt: TGTGCCAGCAGCACCCTGGGCAGGGGTGGTGAAAAACTGTTTTTT

v_gene: TRBV7-9
j_gene: TRBJ2-5
abundance: -
d_gene: TRBD2
CDR3aa: CASSFRLARTQETQYF
CDR3nt: TGTGCCAGCAGCTTCCGACTAGCTAGGACCCAAGAGACCCAGTACTTC

v_gene: TRBV7-9
j_gene: TRBJ2-1
abundance: -
d_gene: TRBD2
CDR3aa: CASSSGGTSGSPYYNEQFF
CDR3nt: TGTGCCAGCAGCTCAGGGGGGACTAGCGGGAGCCCCTACTACAATGAGCAGTTCTTC

v_gene: TRBV7-6
j_gene: TRBJ2-7
abundance: -
d_gene: TRBD1
CDR3aa: CASSLARTGMPYEQYF
CDR3nt: TGTGCCAGCAGCTTAGCGAGGACAGGGATGCCCTACGAGCAGTACTTC

v_gene: TRBV19
j_gene: TRBJ2-7
abundance: -
d_gene: TRBD2
CDR3aa: CASSILVTSSEQYF
CDR3nt: TGTGCCAGTAGTATTCTTGTGACTAGCTCCGAGCAGTACTTC

v_gene: TRBV6-5
j_gene: TRBJ1-2
abundance: -
d_gene: TRBD1
CDR3aa: CVSGGSYGYTF
CDR3nt: TGTGTCTCAGGGGGGTCCTATGGCTACACCTTC

v_gene: TRBV19
j_gene: TRBJ1-1
abundance: -
d_gene: -
CDR3aa: CASTLGPTEAFF
CDR3nt: TGTGCCAGTACCTTGGGCCCCACTGAAGCTTTCTTT

v_gene: TRBV10-2
j_gene: TRBJ2-7
abundance: -
d_gene: -
CDR3aa: CASWGSEQYF
CDR3nt: TGCGCCAGCTGGGGCTCCGAGCAGTACTTC

v_gene: TRBV5-4
j_gene: TRBJ2-7
abundance: -
d_gene: -
CDR3aa: CASSHGFERPYEQYF
CDR3nt: TGTGCCAGCAGCCACGGTTTTGAGCGCCCCTACGAGCAGTACTTC

v_gene: TRBV27
j_gene: TRBJ2-1
abundance: -
d_gene: -
CDR3aa: CASSFRMYGDVEQFF
CDR3nt: TGTGCCAGCAGTTTTCGCATGTACGGGGATGTTGAGCAGTTCTTC

v_gene: TRBV25-1
j_gene: TRBJ1-1
abundance: -
d_gene: -
CDR3aa: CASSENSNTEAFF
CDR3nt: TGTGCCAGCAGTGAGAACAGTAACACTGAAGCTTTCTTT

v_gene: TRBV6-5
j_gene: TRBJ2-1
abundance: -
d_gene: TRBD2
CDR3aa: CASTTLAATYNEQFF
CDR3nt: TGTGCCAGCACCACACTAGCGGCTACCTACAATGAGCAGTTCTTC

v_gene: TRBV13
j_gene: TRBJ2-7
abundance: -
d_gene: -
CDR3aa: CASSFIKGYEQYF
CDR3nt: TGTGCCAGCAGTTTTATTAAGGGGTACGAGCAGTACTTC

v_gene: TRBV4-2
j_gene: TRBJ2-7
abundance: -
d_gene: TRBD2
CDR3aa: CASSQGRGSSYEQYF
CDR3nt: TGTGCCAGCAGCCAGGGGCGGGGGAGCTCCTACGAGCAGTACTTC

v_gene: TRBV9
j_gene: TRBJ2-3
abundance: few
d_gene: -
CDR3aa: CASSVARSTSTDTQYF
CDR3nt: TGTGCCAGCAGCGTAGCGAGGTCAACTAGCACAGATACGCAGTATTTT

v_gene: TRBV19
j_gene: TRBJ1-1
abundance: -
d_gene: TRBD1
CDR3aa: CASSSPRDRGFMNTEAFF
CDR3nt: TGTGCCAGTAGTTCCCCCCGGGACAGGGGGTTCATGAACACTGAAGCTTTCTTT

v_gene: TRBV2
j_gene: TRBJ1-2
abundance: -
d_gene: TRBD1
CDR3aa: CASSDTGGFNYGYTF
CDR3nt: TGTGCCAGCAGTGACACAGGGGGATTTAACTATGGCTACACCTTC

v_gene: TRBV6-5
j_gene: TRBJ1-2
abundance: -
d_gene: TRBD1
CDR3aa: CASSYSTGYRGGYTF
CDR3nt: TGTGCCAGCAGTTACTCAACAGGATACAGGGGTGGCTACACCTTC

v_gene: TRBV27
j_gene: TRBJ1-2
abundance: -
d_gene: -
CDR3aa: CASALGVGYGYTF
CDR3nt: TGTGCCAGCGCACTCGGGGTGGGCTATGGCTACACCTTC

v_gene: TRBV9
j_gene: TRBJ2-1
abundance: -
d_gene: TRBD1
CDR3aa: CASSETGVGEQFF
CDR3nt: TGTGCCAGCAGCGAGACAGGGGTTGGTGAGCAGTTCTTC

v_gene: TRBV6-4
j_gene: TRBJ2-3
abundance: -
d_gene: TRBD2
CDR3aa: CASSGSGSGTDTQYF
CDR3nt: TGTGCCAGCAGTGGTAGCGGGAGTGGGACAGATACGCAGTATTTT

v_gene: TRBV9
j_gene: TRBJ2-1
abundance: -
d_gene: TRBD2
CDR3aa: CASSGWTSGRGGNEQFF
CDR3nt: TGTGCCAGCAGCGGATGGACTAGCGGGAGGGGGGGCAATGAGCAGTTCTTC

v_gene: TRBV10-3
j_gene: TRBJ2-7
abundance: few
d_gene: TRBD2
CDR3aa: CAISANSLAGGAYEQYF
CDR3nt: TGTGCCATCAGTGCTAACTCTCTAGCGGGAGGGGCCTACGAGCAGTACTTC

v_gene: TRBV6-4
j_gene: TRBJ2-7
abundance: few
d_gene: -
CDR3aa: CASSGAGAFYYEQYF
CDR3nt: TGTGCCAGCAGTGGTGCGGGGGCCTTCTACTACGAGCAGTACTTC

v_gene: TRBV7-2
j_gene: TRBJ2-7
abundance: -
d_gene: -
CDR3aa: CASSPPTDYEQYF
CDR3nt: TGTGCCAGCAGCCCGCCGACTGACTACGAGCAGTACTTC

v_gene: TRBV7-9
j_gene: TRBJ1-5
abundance: medium-sized
d_gene: -
CDR3aa: CASSPPGPQGQPQHF
CDR3nt: TGTGCCAGCAGCCCCCCTGGCCCTCAGGGACAGCCCCAGCATTTT

v_gene: TRBV7-9
j_gene: TRBJ2-1
abundance: -
d_gene: -
CDR3aa: CASSLEVTMDEQFF
CDR3nt: TGTGCCAGCAGCTTAGAAGTGACTATGGATGAGCAGTTCTTC

v_gene: TRBV25-1
j_gene: TRBJ1-1
abundance: -
d_gene: TRBD1
CDR3aa: CASSPSDRGLGEAFF
CDR3nt: TGTGCCAGCAGTCCTTCGGACAGGGGGCTCGGTGAAGCTTTCTTT

v_gene: TRBV7-9
j_gene: TRBJ2-7
abundance: -
d_gene: TRBD1
CDR3aa: CASSPLTGTYEQYF
CDR3nt: TGTGCCAGCAGCCCCCTGACAGGGACCTACGAGCAGTACTTC

v_gene: TRBV27
j_gene: TRBJ2-7
abundance: -
d_gene: TRBD1
CDR3aa: CASSAIGGADYYEQHF
CDR3nt: TGTGCCAGCAGTGCCATAGGGGGCGCTGATTACTACGAGCAGCACTTC

v_gene: TRBV6-5
j_gene: TRBJ2-7
abundance: -
d_gene: -
CDR3aa: CASSYSRDIRGEQYF
CDR3nt: TGTGCCAGCAGTTACTCGAGGGACATCCGGGGCGAGCAGTACTTC

v_gene: TRBV25-1
j_gene: TRBJ2-1
abundance: -
d_gene: -
CDR3aa: CASSVASYNEQFF
CDR3nt: TGTGCCAGCAGTGTGGCTTCCTACAATGAGCAGTTCTTC

v_gene: TRBV7-6
j_gene: TRBJ2-7
abundance: -
d_gene: TRBD2
CDR3aa: CASSFTTGRAEQYF
CDR3nt: TGTGCCAGCAGCTTCACAACGGGGAGGGCCGAGCAGTACTTC

v_gene: TRBV11-3
j_gene: TRBJ2-7
abundance: few
d_gene: -
CDR3aa: CASSLGQGREQYF
CDR3nt: TGTGCCAGCAGCTTAGGCCAGGGAAGGGAGCAGTACTTC

v_gene: TRBV9
j_gene: TRBJ2-7
abundance: -
d_gene: TRBD1
CDR3aa: CASSTDRSFAYEQYF
CDR3nt: TGTGCCAGCAGCACGGACAGGTCTTTTGCCTACGAGCAGTACTTC

v_gene: TRBV27
j_gene: TRBJ1-6
abundance: -
d_gene: TRBD1
CDR3aa: CASTEGGTGFSPLHF
CDR3nt: TGTGCCAGCACCGAGGGAGGGACAGGGTTCTCACCCCTCCACTTT

v_gene: TRBV2
j_gene: TRBJ1-5
abundance: few
d_gene: TRBD1
CDR3aa: CASSLAGTVNQPQHF
CDR3nt: TGTGCCAGCAGTTTAGCCGGGACAGTTAATCAGCCCCAGCATTTT

v_gene: TRBV5-1
j_gene: TRBJ2-5
abundance: -
d_gene: TRBD2
CDR3aa: CASSWNGLAHKQETQYF
CDR3nt: TGCGCCAGCAGCTGGAATGGACTAGCGCATAAACAAGAGACCCAGTACTTC

v_gene: TRBV6-6
j_gene: TRBJ1-2
abundance: -
d_gene: -
CDR3aa: CASREGDGNGYTF
CDR3nt: TGTGCCAGCAGGGAGGGTGATGGGAATGGCTACACCTTC

v_gene: TRBV6-6
j_gene: TRBJ2-1
abundance: -
d_gene: -
CDR3aa: CASSPLGSYNEQFF
CDR3nt: TGTGCCAGCAGCCCCCTCGGCTCCTACAATGAGCAGTTCTTC